Shown below are 10 T cell receptor beta chains from a single sample sequenced in a study of shared clonotypes between healthy human individuals. Only in-frame clones appear in the TCRdb table, and some are missing; sequencing was by immunoSEQ multiplex PCR. Of about 520,000 clones listed, 60% to 80% are singletons. The specimen was PBMCs. The receptor source for this set is a woman in her 40s in good health. Some clones in this sample may be carry-over from other donors' samples.

This clone was observed once. The chain combines TRBV10-3 with TRBJ2-3; D possibly matches TRBD1 or TRBD2 (5 bases each). Germline-derived CDR1 and CDR2 are ENHRY and SYGVKD. The V end lost 6 bases, the J end lost 6 bases, and 16 bases lay between the germline ends. This CDR3 region has 14 residues. CDR3: CAIRGTRGVDTQYF. The CDR3 nucleotides are TGTGCCATCAGGGGGACCCGGGGCGTGGATACGCAGTATTTT.

This clone was observed at least ten times. The genes are TRBV27 and TRBJ2-1; the D gene is possibly TRBD2 (6 bases). Germline assignment: CDR1 MNHEY and CDR2 SMNVEV (reference sequence). With 1 base removed from V and 9 bases from J, the gap between germline ends came to 19 bases. This CDR3 comprises 16 residues. The CDR3 loop reads CASSLYTPEGPSEQFF. The DNA for the CDR3 is TGTGCCAGCAGTTTATACACGCCGGAGGGCCCGTCTGAGCAGTTCTTC.

The chain carries TRBV5-1 and TRBJ2-1, with TRBD1 matching 7 bases. The CDR3 totals 17 residues. V was clipped by 0 bases and J by 4 bases; unmatched bases: 10. The germline CDR1 and CDR2 sequences are SGHRS and YFSETQ. CDR3 sequence: CASSLASRGQAYNEQFF. The DNA for the CDR3 is TGCGCCAGCAGCTTGGCGAGCCGTGGACAGGCTTACAATGAGCAGTTCTTC.

The chain combines TRBV6-5 with TRBJ2-3; TRBD2 agrees at 10 bases. The germline V gene has CDR1 MNHEY and CDR2 SVGAGI. With 6 bases clipped from V and 6 bases from J, the junction kept 6 bases outside the gene matches. This CDR3 has 14 residues. CDR3 residues: CASRRTSGWDTQYF. CDR3 DNA sequence: TGTGCCAGCAGACGGACTAGCGGTTGGGATACGCAGTATTTT.

The CDR3 bases are TGTGCCAGCAGAGCGGGGACTAGCGGCAACGAGCAGTACTTC. Protein: CASRAGTSGNEQYF. This chain joins TRBV5-4 and TRBJ2-7, with 11 bases lining up with TRBD2. With V trimmed by 5 bases and J by 5 bases, 6 bases remained unmatched. The germline CDR1 and CDR2 sequences are SGHNT and YYREEE (reference sequence). There are 14 residues in the CDR3.

This clone appeared a few times. The rearrangement uses TRBV28 and TRBJ2-3; D is ambiguous. This CDR3 has 15 amino acids. Trimming pared 5 bases from V and 0 bases from J, leaving 12 bases between. Germline CDR1 is MDHEN and CDR2 is SYDVKM. The chain's CDR3 is CASSPRRSSTDTQYF. The CDR3 nucleotides read TGTGCCAGCAGTCCTCGGCGGTCTAGCACAGATACGCAGTATTTT.

This clone has a count of ten or more. V and J are TRBV6-4 and TRBJ2-2; D ambiguous. This CDR3 comprises 13 residues. The V end lost 2 bases, the J end lost 3 bases, and 4 bases lay between the germline ends. Germline V gene lookup returns CDR1 MRHNA and CDR2 SNTAGT. The CDR3 loop reads CASSDGDTGELFF. The CDR3, as DNA: TGTGCCAGCAGTGACGGGGACACCGGGGAGCTGTTTTTT.

This CDR3 is CASSLLASRAGELFF. CDR3 nucleotide sequence: TGTGCCAGCTCACTCCTAGCGTCTCGGGCCGGGGAGCTGTTTTTT. This chain links TRBV18 with TRBJ2-2; possibly TRBD2 for D (6 bases). The CDR3 extends over 15 amino acids. The ends were cut back, 4 bases at V and 6 bases at J, with 15 bases in the middle. Germline values: CDR1 KGHSH, CDR2 LQKENI.

The chain carries TRBV2 and TRBJ1-5; possible D gene TRBD1, 5 bases. The CDR3 spans 16 residues. Germline CDR1 is SNHLY and CDR2 is FYNNEI. With 5 bases removed from V and 9 bases from J, the gap between germline ends came to 23 bases. This CDR3 reads CASSRTSGLRRVPQHF. The CDR3 DNA follows: TGTGCCAGCAGTCGAACCTCGGGACTCCGTCGGGTGCCCCAGCATTTT.

This clone showed up just a few times. V usage is TRBV5-4 and J usage is TRBJ2-5; 7 bases line up with TRBD2. The germline V gene encodes CDR1 SGHNT and CDR2 YYREEE (reference sequence). J gave up 5 bases and V 2 bases, and 6 bases lay outside the gene matches. The CDR3 covers 14 residues. This CDR3 reads CASSFRGGGETQYF. The DNA of the CDR3 is TGTGCCAGCAGCTTTCGTGGGGGAGGGGAGACCCAGTACTTC.